One and the same sample provided the 20 T cell receptor beta chains below, sequenced in a study of identical twins. TCRdb re-derived calls from the 5' RACE reads in MiXCR, one entry per CDR3 protein. The sample holds hundreds of thousands of distinct CDR3 sequences, around 10% seen once. Sequenced sample: memory (CD45RO+) T cells sorted from blood. These receptors were obtained from a woman between 18 and 29 years old in good health.

This clonotype was found a few times. This chain's CDR3 is CASALVHNEQFF. Written as DNA, the CDR3 is TGTGCCAGCGCTTTGGTTCACAATGAGCAGTTCTTC. The V call is TRBV5-5, the J call TRBJ2-1; no definite D call. This CDR3 spans 12 amino acids. In germline, CDR1 is SGHKS, CDR2 YYEKEE (reference sequence). Deletions cut 7 bases from V and 5 bases from J, with 10 bases between.

The chain links TRBV20-1 to TRBJ2-7; 8 nucleotides line up with TRBD1. The CDR3 loop spans 16 amino acids. Germline trimming cut 0 bases from V and 1 base from J; bases unmatched to any gene: 8. Germline V gives CDR1 DFQATT, CDR2 SNEGSKA (reference sequence). The DNA for the CDR3 is TGCAGTGCTAGAGATCGACAGGGGACATGGTCCTACGAGCAGTACTTC. As protein: CSARDRQGTWSYEQYF.

The chain links TRBV9 to TRBJ1-1; no clear D. Germline V gene lookup returns CDR1 SGDLS and CDR2 YYNGEE. The V and J ends lost 4 bases and 12 bases respectively, with 19 bases between them. There are 13 residues in the CDR3. The chain's CDR3 is CASSPRPQGIPFF. The CDR3 DNA reads TGTGCCAGCAGCCCCCGGCCCCAAGGTATTCCTTTCTTT.

The chain links TRBV20-1 to TRBJ2-2, with TRBD2 matching 11 bases. The CDR3 is 17 residues long. J lost 5 bases, V lost 1 base, and 9 bases had no gene match. The germline gives CDR1 DFQATT, CDR2 SNEGSKA (reference sequence). The CDR3 is CSARALAGGARTGELFF. The CDR3 region has the DNA TGCAGTGCTAGAGCTTTAGCGGGAGGGGCGAGGACCGGGGAGCTGTTTTTT.

This chain joins TRBV5-1 and TRBJ2-2, with TRBD1 identical over 7 bases. The V and J ends lost 3 bases and 3 bases, in that order; junction bases with no gene match: 8. CDR1 is SGHRS and CDR2 is YFSETQ in the germline V gene. This CDR3 region has 16 residues. CDR3 sequence (DNA): TGCGCCAGCAGCTGGGCACAGGGGTCGGACACCGGGGAGCTGTTTTTT. Protein: CASSWAQGSDTGELFF.

The rearrangement links TRBV6-5 to TRBJ1-3; a weak D match, TRBD1 (5 bases). This CDR3 comprises 16 residues. Trimming pared 0 bases from V and 0 bases from J, leaving 9 bases between. Germline V gene data show CDR1 as MNHEY and CDR2 as SVGAGI. CDR3 residues: CASSYSGLYSGNTIYF. The CDR3 DNA follows: TGTGCCAGCAGTTACTCGGGACTATACTCTGGAAACACCATATATTTT.

This clonotype was counted ten times or more. This chain uses TRBV12-3 or TRBV12-4 with TRBJ1-1; D gene ambiguous. The V gene lost 7 bases and the J gene lost 8 bases, with 17 bases spanning the gap. The CDR3 runs 13 residues. The CDR3 coding sequence is TGTGCCAGCAATTGGGGAACAAGGGCCGAAGCTTTCTTT. This translates into CASNWGTRAEAFF.

This clonotype has a count of ten or more. V is TRBV20-1 and J is TRBJ2-1, with TRBD1 matching 7 bases. This CDR3 is built from 13 residues. V lost 4 bases to trimming and J lost 5 bases; unmatched junction nucleotides: 5. Germline V gives CDR1 DFQATT, CDR2 SNEGSKA (reference sequence). CDR3 DNA sequence: TGCAGTGCTACCGGGACAGCCAACAATGAGCAGTTCTTC. Translating gives CSATGTANNEQFF.

The chain has TRBV20-1 and TRBJ2-7; 9 bases are a match to TRBD2. This CDR3 is built from 15 residues. V trimming: 6 bases; J trimming: 2 bases; junction bases outside the gene matches: 11. Per germline, CDR1 DFQATT and CDR2 SNEGSKA (reference sequence). DNA for the CDR3: TGCAGTGCCCCTGGGGTAGCGGGGGCCACCTACGAGCAGTACTTC. Translating it yields CSAPGVAGATYEQYF.

V gene TRBV6-1 combines with J gene TRBJ1-1; tentative D call: TRBD1 (5 bases). The CDR3 is 17 residues long. V was trimmed by 5 bases and J by 1 base, leaving 20 bases between them. Germline lookup yields CDR1 MNHNS and CDR2 SASEGT. The CDR3 spells CASSTPGGTGKNTEAFF. The CDR3 DNA reads as TGTGCCAGCAGTACCCCCGGGGGTACAGGCAAGAACACTGAAGCTTTCTTT.

V and J are TRBV20-1 and TRBJ1-1, with D possibly being TRBD1 (6 bases). This CDR3 is built from 16 residues. The V gene's germline CDR1 is DFQATT and CDR2 SNEGSKA (reference sequence). V shed 4 bases and J shed 1 base, with 19 bases lying between them. CDR3 sequence reads: CSANSPLTGKNTEAFF. Written as DNA, the CDR3 is TGCAGTGCTAATTCTCCTTTGACAGGAAAGAACACTGAAGCTTTCTTT.

This clonotype has more than one count but fewer than ten. The chain recombines TRBV6-1 with TRBJ1-4; no definite D call. Germline V CDR1 and CDR2: MNHNS, SASEGT. The CDR3 contains 15 residues. V dropped 6 bases and J dropped 8 bases, with 19 bases sitting between them. DNA of the CDR3: TGTGCCAGCAGCCGCGCCGCCGGCGTTGGGGAAAAACTGTTTTTT. Its translation: CASSRAAGVGEKLFF.

This clonotype has a count of ten or more. V and J are TRBV20-1 and TRBJ2-1; D might be TRBD2 (6 bases). The germline gives CDR1 DFQATT, CDR2 SNEGSKA (reference sequence). With 6 bases removed from V and 0 bases from J, the gap between germline ends came to 12 bases. The CDR3 spans 14 residues. CDR3 in amino acids: CSAQRASSYNEQFF. The CDR3 DNA follows: TGCAGTGCCCAGCGGGCAAGCTCCTACAATGAGCAGTTCTTC.

The chain joins TRBV6-1 to TRBJ2-7; perhaps TRBD1 as D (5 bases). CDR1 is MNHNS and CDR2 is SASEGT in the germline V gene. The CDR3 totals 14 residues. Trimming left V 7 bases short and J 2 bases short, with 15 bases between. The CDR3 here is CASMMTVFTYEQYF. The CDR3 DNA reads as TGTGCCAGCATGATGACAGTTTTTACCTACGAGCAGTACTTC.

This clonotype was counted ten times or more. The V gene is TRBV20-1, the J gene TRBJ2-5; 14 bases map to TRBD2. The CDR3 covers 15 residues. Germline V gene data show CDR1 as DFQATT and CDR2 as SNEGSKA (reference sequence). The V gene end was trimmed by 6 bases and the J gene end by 9 bases; junction bases not matched to a gene: 12. CDR3 coding DNA: TGCAGTGCAAAACCCCCTGGGACTAGCGGGAGTGCCCAGTACTTC. It codes for CSAKPPGTSGSAQYF.

This clonotype has a count of ten or more. The chain carries TRBV6-6 and TRBJ1-4, with D unclear. The V gene's germline CDR1 is MNHNY and CDR2 SVGAGI (reference sequence). The CDR3 has 12 residues. Trimming left V 2 bases short and J 3 bases short, with 1 base between. The CDR3 loop reads CASSYPNEKLFF. CDR3 coding DNA: TGTGCCAGCAGTTACCCTAATGAAAAACTGTTTTTT.

The chain recombines TRBV28 with TRBJ2-7; 10 nucleotides line up with TRBD2. The junction had 15 bases not matched to a gene; V was cut back by 6 bases and J by 7 bases. CDR3 length equals 16 residues. CDR1 is MDHEN, CDR2 SYDVKM, per germline. The CDR3 sequence: CASRNGLADIRQEQYF. The DNA for the CDR3 is TGTGCCAGCAGAAACGGACTAGCGGACATTCGTCAAGAGCAGTACTTC.

This clonotype has a count of ten or more. The rearrangement joins TRBV7-9 to TRBJ2-5; D unresolved. This CDR3 is 14 amino acids long. Germline loops: CDR1 SEHNR, CDR2 FQNEAQ (reference sequence). V gave up 2 bases and J gave up 1 base, with 8 bases separating them. The CDR3 loop is CASSLRLGQETQYF. The DNA of the CDR3 is TGTGCCAGCAGCTTACGCCTAGGCCAAGAGACCCAGTACTTC.

This clonotype was found a few times. The gene calls are TRBV29-1 and TRBJ1-5; TRBD1 aligns across 7 bases. This CDR3 has 13 residues. Trimming at V came to 6 bases and at J to 6 bases, leaving 8 bases not matched to a gene. The germline V gene has CDR1 SQVTM and CDR2 ANQGSEA. CDR3 in DNA: TGCAGCGTACAGGGGAGTAGCTTTCAGCCCCAGCATTTT. This codes for CSVQGSSFQPQHF.

This clonotype was seen ten or more times. V and J are TRBV5-1 and TRBJ1-1, with D perhaps TRBD1 (5 bases). V lost 6 bases, J lost 5 bases, and 17 bases lay in between. The CDR3 contains 14 residues. The germline CDR1 and CDR2 sequences are SGHRS and YFSETQ. The CDR3 DNA follows: TGCGCCAGCAACGACGGACAACGGAGTACTGAAGCTTTCTTT. Protein product: CASNDGQRSTEAFF.